These 25 T cell receptor beta chains came from one sample sequenced in a study of shared clonotypes between healthy human individuals (dated by TCRdb to the early 2020s). Libraries were made using the immunoSEQ multiplex PCR assay. TCRdb re-hosts the immuneACCESS table, in-frame sequences only. Its copies lack some clones; in the studies checked, an unresolved V gene accounts for under half of them, and the cause for the rest is not known. For this sample there are under 350,000 clones; over 75% appear just once. The ten most abundant clones make up 15% to 20% of the sample. Specimen: memory CD8+ T cells sorted from blood. The sample's cell subset or site, from its label and the paper: CD45RO+ cells pooled with CCR7-negative TemRA cells. The receptors derive from a man between 18 and 35 years old in good health.

The table lists this clone with many counts. One end of the junction does not line up with germline, which may come from a read error. J is TRBJ2-2 and V is TRBV6-1, with D perhaps matching TRBD1 or TRBD2 (6 bases each). The length of the CDR3 is 16 residues. Germline V gene data show CDR1 as MNHNS and CDR2 as SASEGT. The CDR3 sequence is CASSEGGTFNTGELFF. The CDR3, as DNA: TGTGCCAGCAGCGAAGGGGGGACTTTTAACACCGGGGAGCTGTTTTTT.

This chain links TRBV5-4 with TRBJ2-3; no clear D gene. CDR3 size: 15 residues. Per germline, CDR1 SGHNT and CDR2 YYREEE (reference sequence). The V and J ends lost 0 bases and 0 bases respectively, with 8 bases between them. CDR3 nucleotides: TGTGCCAGCAGCTTGGAGGACGGCAGCACAGATACGCAGTATTTT. This translates into CASSLEDGSTDTQYF.

This clone has a count of ten or more. This chain joins TRBV2 and TRBJ2-3; either TRBD1 or TRBD2 may fit D (5 bases each). Germline V CDR1 and CDR2: SNHLY, FYNNEI. CDR3 length: 14 residues. The ends were cut back, 7 bases at V and 4 bases at J, with 15 bases in the middle. The CDR3 is CASTGTTGSDTQYF. CDR3 nucleotide sequence: TGTGCCAGCACCGGGACGACGGGCTCAGATACGCAGTATTTT.

The chain combines TRBV4-1 with TRBJ1-1, with a tentative D call TRBD1 (6 bases). The CDR3 extends over 16 amino acids. With 0 bases removed from V and 3 bases from J, the gap between germline ends came to 14 bases. Germline V lookup: CDR1 MGHRA, CDR2 YSYEKL. The CDR3 is CASSQEGGQWDTEAFF. CDR3 in DNA: TGCGCCAGCAGCCAAGAGGGGGGGCAGTGGGACACTGAAGCTTTCTTT.

The chain joins TRBV25-1 to TRBJ1-3, with D perhaps matching TRBD1 (5 bases). CDR1 and CDR2 (germline): MGHDK, SYGVNS. The ends were cut back, 4 bases at V and 4 bases at J, with 5 bases in the middle. CDR3 length: 12 residues. This chain's CDR3 is CASSAGGNTIYF. The CDR3 nucleotides are TGTGCCAGCAGTGCAGGGGGAAACACCATATATTTT.

The chain combines TRBV11-2 with TRBJ2-5; perhaps D is TRBD1 or TRBD2 (6 bases each). The CDR3 length is 17 residues. Germline V gene data show CDR1 as SGHAT and CDR2 as FQNNGV. V was cut by 2 bases and J by 1 base, with 17 bases left in between. The CDR3 reads CASSLLRGGSLQETQYF. In DNA, the CDR3 is TGTGCCAGCAGCTTATTAAGAGGGGGGAGCCTCCAAGAGACCCAGTACTTC.

The rearrangement joins TRBV12-5 to TRBJ2-7; TRBD2 aligns across 11 bases. CDR3 length: 14 amino acids. CDR1 is LGHNT, CDR2 FRNRAP, per germline. V gave up 4 bases and J gave up 3 bases; unmatched junction bases: 2. The CDR3 DNA sequence: TGTGCTAGTGGTTCGGGACTAGCGGTCTACGAGCAGTACTTC. Translating gives CASGSGLAVYEQYF.

The chain employs TRBV12-5 and TRBJ2-2; no reliable D call. V was shortened by 7 bases and J by 3 bases, with 6 bases between the two germline ends. The CDR3 has 12 residues. The germline V gene encodes CDR1 LGHNT and CDR2 FRNRAP. CDR3 coding DNA: TGTGCTAGTGAAGGTTACACCGGGGAGCTGTTTTTT. This sequence encodes CASEGYTGELFF. Complete variable domain (other parts from reference TRBV12-5 and TRBJ2-2): DARVTQTPRHKVTEMGQEVTMRCQPILGHNTVFWYRQTMMQGLELLAYFRNRAPLDDSGMPKDRFSAEMPDATLATLKIQPSEPRDSAVYFCASEGYTGELFFGEGSRLTVL.

This clone was observed a few times. The chain recombines TRBV11-2 with TRBJ1-6; D might be TRBD1 (5 bases). V gave up 4 bases and J gave up 9 bases, with 10 bases separating them. Germline CDR1 and CDR2: SGHAT and FQNNGV. This CDR3 has 13 amino acids. The CDR3 DNA follows: TGTGCCAGCAGCTATTATAGGGGTTCACCCCTCCACTTT. Translating it yields CASSYYRGSPLHF. The full variable domain, its missing parts supplied by reference TRBV11-2 and TRBJ1-6, is EAGVAQSPRYKIIEKRQSVAFWCNPISGHATLYWYQQILGQGPKLLIQFQNNGVVDDSQLPKDRFSAERLKGVDSTLKIQPAKLEDSAVYLCASSYYRGSPLHFGNGTRLTVT.

The chain recombines TRBV28 with TRBJ2-1; 14 positions agree with TRBD2. Trimming cost V 4 bases and J 8 bases; bases outside gene matches: 13. Germline V lookup: CDR1 MDHEN, CDR2 SYDVKM. The CDR3 runs to 18 residues. CDR3 nucleotide sequence: TGTGCCAGCAGTTCCCATATGACTAGCGGGGGGGCCTTCGATGAGCAGTTCTTC. Translation gives CASSSHMTSGGAFDEQFF.

This clone was detected once. The chain combines TRBV6-1 with TRBJ2-7; no firm D call. Between the trimmed V and J ends, which lost 3 bases and 3 bases, there was a span of 3 bases. CDR3 length equals 11 residues. CDR1 and CDR2 from the germline V gene are MNHNS and SASEGT. As DNA, the CDR3 is TGTGCCAGCAGTGAGTTCTACGAGCAGTACTTC. It yields the protein CASSEFYEQYF.

By share of the sample, this clone is medium-sized. The V gene is TRBV27, the J gene TRBJ2-7, with 12 nucleotides matching TRBD1. The CDR3 runs to 17 residues. In germline, CDR1 is MNHEY, CDR2 SMNVEV (reference sequence). J lost 1 base, V lost 5 bases, and 9 bases had no gene match. CDR3 nucleotides: TGTGCCAGCAGTCAAATTGGGGGACAGGGGGCTTCCTACGAGCAGTACTTC. Translating it yields CASSQIGGQGASYEQYF.

This clone came up once. The chain is built from TRBV11-3 and TRBJ1-5; D remains unclear. CDR3 length: 13 residues. The V gene's germline CDR1 is SGHNT and CDR2 YENEEA. Trimming shortened V by 5 bases and J by 8 bases, and 13 bases separated the two germline ends. The CDR3: CASSLLADEPQHF. DNA of the CDR3: TGTGCCAGCAGCCTCCTCGCGGATGAGCCCCAGCATTTT.

This clone appeared a single time. The chain uses TRBV7-2 and TRBJ2-7; TRBD2 matches at 9 bases. CDR3 length: 15 residues. V gave up 1 base and J gave up 2 bases; unmatched junction bases: 3. Germline V gene data show CDR1 as SGHTA and CDR2 as FQGNSA. The CDR3 is CASSLEAGGPYEQYF. The CDR3 nucleotides are TGTGCCAGCAGCTTAGAAGCGGGGGGCCCCTACGAGCAGTACTTC.

The rearrangement uses TRBV7-3 and TRBJ2-1, with 10 positions matching TRBD1. V lost 5 bases and J lost 2; bases outside the gene matches: 9. CDR3 length equals 17 residues. CDR1 and CDR2 (germline): SGHTA, FQGTGA. The DNA of the CDR3 is TGTGCCAGCAGCAACACCGGGACAGGGGTTACCTACAATGAGCAGTTCTTC. It is translated as CASSNTGTGVTYNEQFF.

Here the CDR3 reads CASSKVPGSQETQYF. Written as DNA, the CDR3 is TGTGCCAGCAGCAAAGTCCCCGGGAGCCAAGAGACCCAGTACTTC. The chain employs TRBV21-1 and TRBJ2-5; the D segment call TRBD2 is taken from the table without a DNA check. TRBV21-1 is termed a pseudogene. This CDR3 has 15 amino acids.

V usage is TRBV27 and J usage is TRBJ2-2; 7 bases are a match to TRBD1. Germline-derived CDR1 and CDR2 are MNHEY and SMNVEV (reference sequence). This CDR3 is built from 14 residues. Trimming removed 10 bases from V and 0 bases from J; junction bases left unmatched: 5. The CDR3 sequence: CATKGQTNTGELFF. The DNA for the CDR3 is TGTGCCACCAAGGGACAGACGAACACCGGGGAGCTGTTTTTT.

In its sample, this clone was seen once. The chain employs TRBV10-2 and TRBJ2-7; no definite D call. The CDR3 totals 11 residues. Between the trimmed V and J ends, which lost 6 bases and 6 bases, there was a span of 9 bases. Germline V gene sequence: CDR1 WSHSY, CDR2 SAAADI. CDR3 sequence reads: CASRSSAEQYF. CDR3 DNA sequence: TGCGCCAGCAGGTCTTCCGCCGAGCAGTACTTC.

The genes are TRBV19 and TRBJ2-7; a possible D gene is TRBD1 (5 bases). Germline CDR1 reads LNHDA; CDR2 reads SQIVND (reference sequence). The length of the CDR3 is 13 residues. Trimming took 3 bases from V and 4 from J, leaving 10 bases between them. The CDR3 DNA sequence: TGTGCCAGTAGTATCGGACATTTTTACGAGCAGTACTTC. Protein: CASSIGHFYEQYF.

This clone has just one count. V is TRBV28 and J is TRBJ1-2, with 8 bases lining up with TRBD1. This CDR3 comprises 14 residues. V trimming: 6 bases; J trimming: 4 bases; junction bases outside the gene matches: 7. CDR1 MDHEN and CDR2 SYDVKM come from the germline V gene. The CDR3 protein is CASSPQQGGYGYTF. In DNA, the CDR3 is TGTGCCAGCAGCCCCCAACAGGGGGGCTATGGCTACACCTTC.

The DNA of the CDR3 is TGTGCCAGCAGCTTAGCGGATGACTACGAGCAGTACTTC. This translates into CASSLADDYEQYF. The V call is TRBV7-6, the J call TRBJ2-7; D is unclear. The CDR3 covers 13 residues. Between the trimmed V and J ends, which lost 0 bases and 3 bases, there was a span of 6 bases. CDR1 SGHVS and CDR2 FNYEAQ come from the germline V gene.

This rearrangement joins TRBV4-3 to TRBJ2-5; 7 positions agree with TRBD2. The CDR3 has 13 amino acids. Germline-derived CDR1 and CDR2 are LGHNA and YSLEER. Trimming at V came to 3 bases and at J to 5 bases, leaving 3 bases not matched to a gene. The CDR3 is CASSHGGRETQYF. The CDR3 DNA follows: TGCGCCAGCAGCCACGGGGGGAGGGAGACCCAGTACTTC.

The CDR3 region is CASSQQRGASETQYF. The CDR3 DNA follows: TGTGCCAGCAGCCAACAGCGGGGGGCCTCGGAGACCCAGTACTTC. The chain combines TRBV4-2 with TRBJ2-5; 9 nucleotides line up with TRBD2. With V trimmed by 2 bases and J by 5 bases, 6 bases remained unmatched. Germline CDR1 and CDR2: LGHNA and YNFKEQ. This CDR3 is 15 amino acids long.

The rearrangement links TRBV27 to TRBJ2-2; 9 bases are a match to TRBD1. The germline gives CDR1 MNHEY, CDR2 SMNVEV (reference sequence). CDR3 length equals 13 residues. Trimming removed 7 bases from V and 6 bases from J; junction bases left unmatched: 3. The CDR3 is CASKQGASGELFF. The CDR3 DNA follows: TGTGCCAGCAAACAGGGGGCTTCCGGGGAGCTGTTTTTT.

Only one count was recorded for this clone. This chain connects TRBV7-9 to TRBJ2-2; D is unresolved. Trimming took off 2 bases at V and 0 bases at J, with 10 bases between the two ends. The germline V gene has CDR1 SEHNR and CDR2 FQNEAQ (reference sequence). The CDR3 spans 16 residues. The CDR3 sequence: CASSLSSNANTGELFF. The DNA of the CDR3 is TGTGCCAGCAGCTTAAGTAGCAACGCGAACACCGGGGAGCTGTTTTTT. The full variable domain, rest sourced from reference TRBV7-9 and TRBJ2-2, is DTGVSQNPRHKITKRGQNVTFRCDPISEHNRLYWYRQTLGQGPEFLTYFQNEAQLEKSRLLSDRFSAERPKGSFSTLEIQRTEQGDSAMYLCASSLSSNANTGELFFGEGSRLTVL.